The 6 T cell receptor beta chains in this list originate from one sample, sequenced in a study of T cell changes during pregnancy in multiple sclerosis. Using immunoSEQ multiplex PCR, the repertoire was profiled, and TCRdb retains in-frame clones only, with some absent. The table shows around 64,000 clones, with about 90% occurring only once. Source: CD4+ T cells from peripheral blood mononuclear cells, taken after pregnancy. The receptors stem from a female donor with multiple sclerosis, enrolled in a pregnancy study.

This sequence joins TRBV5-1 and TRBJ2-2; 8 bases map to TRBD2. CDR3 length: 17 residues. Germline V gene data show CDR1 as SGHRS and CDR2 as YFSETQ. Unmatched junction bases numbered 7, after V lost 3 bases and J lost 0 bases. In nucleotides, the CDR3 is TGCGCCAGCAGCTGGCTAGCGGGCCTCGCGAACACCGGGGAGCTGTTTTTT. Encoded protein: CASSWLAGLANTGELFF. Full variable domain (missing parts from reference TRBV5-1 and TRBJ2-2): KAGVTQTPRYLIKTRGQQVTLSCSPISGHRSVSWYQQTPGQGLQFLFEYFSETQRNKGNFPGRFSGRQFSNSRSEMNVSTLELGDSALYLCASSWLAGLANTGELFFGEGSRLTVL.

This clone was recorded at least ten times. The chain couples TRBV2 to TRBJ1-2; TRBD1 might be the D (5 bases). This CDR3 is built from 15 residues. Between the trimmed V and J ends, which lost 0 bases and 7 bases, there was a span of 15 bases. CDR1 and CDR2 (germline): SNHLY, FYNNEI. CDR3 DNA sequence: TGTGCCAGCAGTGAAGCGCGGGGGGGATCTGTTGGCTACACCTTC. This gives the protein CASSEARGGSVGYTF.

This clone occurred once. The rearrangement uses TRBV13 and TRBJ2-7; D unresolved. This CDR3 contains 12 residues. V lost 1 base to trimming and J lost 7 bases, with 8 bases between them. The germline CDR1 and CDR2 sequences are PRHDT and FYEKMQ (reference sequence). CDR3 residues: CASSLVAREQYF. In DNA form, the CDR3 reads TGTGCCAGCAGCTTAGTTGCGCGGGAGCAGTACTTC.

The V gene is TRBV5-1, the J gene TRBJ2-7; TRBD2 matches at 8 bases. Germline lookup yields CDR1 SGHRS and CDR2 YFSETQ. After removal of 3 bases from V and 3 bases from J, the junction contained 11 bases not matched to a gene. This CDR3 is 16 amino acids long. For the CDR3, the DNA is TGCGCCAGCAGCTCGGCAGCGGGACTAGGGGGCTACGAGCAGTACTTC. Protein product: CASSSAAGLGGYEQYF.

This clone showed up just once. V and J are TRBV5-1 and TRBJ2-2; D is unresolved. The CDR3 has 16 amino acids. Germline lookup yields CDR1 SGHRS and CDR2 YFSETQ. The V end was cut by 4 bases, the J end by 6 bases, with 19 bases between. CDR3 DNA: TGCGCCAGCAGCCTCCGACTGCAAATGCCCGCCGGGGAGCTGTTTTTT. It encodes CASSLRLQMPAGELFF.

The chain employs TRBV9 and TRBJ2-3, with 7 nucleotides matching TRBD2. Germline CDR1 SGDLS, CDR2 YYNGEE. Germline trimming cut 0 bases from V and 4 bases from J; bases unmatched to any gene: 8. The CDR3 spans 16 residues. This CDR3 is CASSVGGGSGADTQYF. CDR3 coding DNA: TGTGCCAGCAGCGTAGGAGGCGGGAGCGGTGCAGATACGCAGTATTTT.